This record looks at one T cell receptor beta chain sequence and its context. The sample is drawn from a study of blood T cell repertoires in COVID-19. Across the whole study: Collection of acute and convalescent COVID-19 samples took place in the United States, Italy and Spain.

Study processing details: For nucleated cells, counts were estimated from reference gene primer amplification. TCRdb's table, derived via immunoSEQ multiplex PCR, lists solely in-frame clones and lacks some. The DNA gave D and trimming, while V, J and clone size come from that table. The data hold around 94,000 clones, with 87% observed a single time. Germline CDR1 reads MGHDK; CDR2 reads SYGVNS. The V and J ends lost 3 bases and 5 bases respectively, with 10 bases between them. The CDR3 loop spans 14 amino acids. The chain carries TRBV25-1 and TRBJ1-4; no firm D call. Specimen: peripheral blood. This sequence was found in a woman aged 45-60 years with COVID-19, enrolled during active disease. In nucleotides, the CDR3 is TGTGCCAGCAGTGAGTCAACAGCAAATGAAAAACTGTTTTTT. It specifies CASSESTANEKLFF.